This TCR beta chain was sequenced in a study of blood T cell repertoires in COVID-19. Study-level information: There were acute and convalescent COVID-19 samples, and they came from the United States, Italy and Spain.

Germline V gene data show CDR1 as SGHTA and CDR2 as FQGTGA. This CDR3 region has 13 residues. Trimming removed 2 bases at V and 4 bases at J, with 7 bases between. Using immunoSEQ multiplex PCR, the repertoire was profiled, and TCRdb retains in-frame clones only, with some absent. The sample includes roughly 220,000 clones, roughly 84% of them seen just once. The TCR originated in a woman aged 25 to 39 who had recovered from COVID-19. The chain is built from TRBV7-3 and TRBJ2-3, with no clear D. Sequenced: peripheral blood. The CDR3 sequence is CASSLQQSDTQYF. The CDR3 DNA reads TGTGCCAGCAGCTTACAACAGTCAGATACGCAGTATTTT.